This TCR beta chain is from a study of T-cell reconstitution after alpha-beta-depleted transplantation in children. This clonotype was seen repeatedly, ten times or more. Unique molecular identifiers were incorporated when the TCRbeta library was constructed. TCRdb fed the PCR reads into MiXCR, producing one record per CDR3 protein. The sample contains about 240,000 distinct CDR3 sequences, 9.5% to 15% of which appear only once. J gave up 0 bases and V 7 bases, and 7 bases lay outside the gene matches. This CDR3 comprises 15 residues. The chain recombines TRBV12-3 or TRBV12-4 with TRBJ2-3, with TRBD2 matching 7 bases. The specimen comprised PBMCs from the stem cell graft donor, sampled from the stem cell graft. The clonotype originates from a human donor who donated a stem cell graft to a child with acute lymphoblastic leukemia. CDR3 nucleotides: TGTGCCAGCATAGGGAGGGGATCTAGCACAGATACGCAGTATTTT. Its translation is CASIGRGSSTDTQYF.